A selection of T cell receptor beta chains follows, all from one sample in a study of cytomegalovirus exposure and HLA in healthy donors. Some clones are missing from TCRdb's copy, which holds only in-frame ones; the method was immunoSEQ multiplex PCR. The sample records some 140,000 clones, 79% being singletons. The sequencing input was PBMCs. These receptors were taken from a man in his forties in good health and CMV-seropositive. Both conserved end residues are trimmed from each CDR3. The order of the fields is V gene, clone size, J gene, CDR3 protein. Clone size is shown for a subset of rows, as once, few, many or a class of expanded clone.

V: TRBV6-4; size: -; J: TRBJ1-1; CDR3: ASSAGRGRTEAF
V: TRBV27; size: few; J: TRBJ1-1; CDR3: ASIPPGQGTEAF
V: TRBV4-2; size: -; J: TRBJ2-2; CDR3: ASSQDRSGRNTGELF
V: TRBV19; size: -; J: TRBJ2-7; CDR3: ASSLLSGNTYEQY
V: TRBV27; size: few; J: TRBJ1-1; CDR3: ASRRNRDTEAF
V: TRBV18; size: -; J: TRBJ1-1; CDR3: ASSPRTDLPDSVLAF
V: TRBV11-2; size: -; J: TRBJ1-3; CDR3: ASSSQAGDLGNTIY
V: TRBV7-6; size: -; J: TRBJ2-5; CDR3: ASSLGTSGRKETQY
V: TRBV19; size: -; J: TRBJ2-1; CDR3: ASGHPPSRFYNEQF
V: TRBV25-1; size: -; J: TRBJ2-7; CDR3: ASSVTGASEQY
V: TRBV28; size: -; J: TRBJ1-2; CDR3: ASRTGGADYGYT
V: TRBV5-1; size: -; J: TRBJ1-1; CDR3: ASSSRTGNTEAF
V: TRBV5-1; size: -; J: TRBJ2-2; CDR3: ASSLESGGTGELF
V: TRBV27; size: -; J: TRBJ2-1; CDR3: ASSLKGLAIYNEQF
V: TRBV5-8; size: -; J: TRBJ1-1; CDR3: ASSLTGAAF
V: TRBV4-1; size: -; J: TRBJ2-7; CDR3: ASSRGGLSRYEQY
V: TRBV5-1; size: -; J: TRBJ2-5; CDR3: ASSLVGRAQTQY
V: TRBV29-1; size: -; J: TRBJ1-1; CDR3: SVGRGGEAF
V: TRBV19; size: -; J: TRBJ2-2; CDR3: ASMRQGFPGELF
V: TRBV7-9; size: few; J: TRBJ2-2; CDR3: ASSPQERTGELF
V: TRBV15; size: -; J: TRBJ2-1; CDR3: ATSRDIAGVDEQF
V: TRBV6-5; size: -; J: TRBJ2-1; CDR3: ATKTSGGISSEQF
V: TRBV9; size: -; J: TRBJ1-3; CDR3: ASSARGGAGPGNTIY
V: TRBV15; size: -; J: TRBJ1-1; CDR3: ATKEGRPQKRDTEAF
V: TRBV10-1; size: -; J: TRBJ2-1; CDR3: ASVTIAGGPYVSYNEQF
V: TRBV27; size: -; J: -; CDR3: ASSFSGGKGYEQY
V: TRBV2; size: -; J: TRBJ1-4; CDR3: ASSGSENEKLF
V: TRBV10-2; size: -; J: TRBJ1-1; CDR3: ASSESQDRVAHTEAF
V: TRBV7-3; size: -; J: -; CDR3: ASSSDRGGYEQY
V: TRBV19; size: once; J: TRBJ2-7; CDR3: ASTQGLAGGYEQY
V: TRBV27; size: -; J: -; CDR3: ASSTTGQGPYEQY
V: TRBV7-9; size: -; J: TRBJ1-2; CDR3: ASSLQEGTPYGYT
V: TRBV19; size: -; J: TRBJ1-5; CDR3: ASSPFLNQPQH
V: TRBV7-8; size: -; J: TRBJ1-5; CDR3: ASSLGRGGNQPQH
V: TRBV5-1; size: -; J: TRBJ2-7; CDR3: ASSLFGTGPSYEQY
V: TRBV27; size: once; J: TRBJ2-7; CDR3: ASSDPSGRFGQY
V: TRBV5-6; size: -; J: TRBJ1-5; CDR3: ASSLWAKPQH
V: TRBV20-1; size: -; J: TRBJ2-7; CDR3: SALTGYEQY
V: TRBV28; size: once; J: TRBJ1-2; CDR3: ASSSTYGYT
V: TRBV27; size: few; J: TRBJ2-3; CDR3: ASSLGWREGGTDTQY
V: TRBV7-2; size: few; J: TRBJ2-1; CDR3: ASSSLGREGF
V: TRBV9; size: -; J: TRBJ2-1; CDR3: ASSEGVARSRF
V: TRBV30; size: -; J: TRBJ1-3; CDR3: AWTHSSGNTIY
V: TRBV11-2; size: -; J: TRBJ1-2; CDR3: ASSLERGLNYGYT
V: TRBV30; size: -; J: TRBJ2-1; CDR3: ATSAGGYNEQF